This paragraph covers one T cell receptor (beta chain) sequence. These data come from a study of identical twins. This CDR3 has 18 amino acids. The V gene's germline CDR1 is MGHRA and CDR2 YSYEKL. The J segment lost 1 base and the V segment lost 1 base, leaving 6 bases of the junction unmatched. TCRdb analysed the 5' RACE reads with MiXCR anew, one entry per CDR3 protein. The sample records 1.5 million to 2 million distinct CDR3 sequences, more than 30% being singletons. The rearrangement links TRBV4-1 to TRBJ2-3, with TRBD2 matching over 12 bases. This sequence was found in a newborn girl in good health. The material sequenced was cord blood. DNA for the CDR3: TGCGCCAGCAGCCAAGGGCTAGCGGGAGGGCGTCGCACAGATACGCAGTATTTT. It specifies CASSQGLAGGRRTDTQYF.